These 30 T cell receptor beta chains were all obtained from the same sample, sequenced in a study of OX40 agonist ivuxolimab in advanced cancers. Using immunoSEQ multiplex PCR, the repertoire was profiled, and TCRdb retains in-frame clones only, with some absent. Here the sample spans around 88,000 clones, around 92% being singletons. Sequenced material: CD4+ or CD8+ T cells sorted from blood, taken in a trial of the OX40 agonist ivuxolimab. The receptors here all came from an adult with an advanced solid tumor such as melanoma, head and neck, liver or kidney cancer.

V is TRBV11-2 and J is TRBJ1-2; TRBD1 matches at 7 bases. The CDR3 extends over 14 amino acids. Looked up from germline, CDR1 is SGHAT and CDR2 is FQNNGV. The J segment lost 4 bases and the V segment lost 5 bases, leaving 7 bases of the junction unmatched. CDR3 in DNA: TGTGCCAGCAGCCCCGGACAGGTGCGCTATGGCTACACCTTC. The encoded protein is CASSPGQVRYGYTF.

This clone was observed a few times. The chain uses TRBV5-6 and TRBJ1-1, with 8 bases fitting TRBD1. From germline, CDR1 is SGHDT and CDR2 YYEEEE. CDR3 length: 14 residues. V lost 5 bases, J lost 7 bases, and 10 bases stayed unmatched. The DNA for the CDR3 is TGTGCCAGCAGACAGGGACAGGCCCTCGATGAAGCTTTCTTT. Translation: CASRQGQALDEAFF.

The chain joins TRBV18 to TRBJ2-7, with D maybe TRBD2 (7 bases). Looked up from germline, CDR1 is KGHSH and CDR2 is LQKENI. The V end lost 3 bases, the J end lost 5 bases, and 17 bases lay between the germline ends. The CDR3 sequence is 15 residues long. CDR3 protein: CASSPQRGGSDEQYF. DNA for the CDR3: TGTGCCAGCTCACCGCAGAGGGGGGGGAGCGACGAGCAGTACTTC. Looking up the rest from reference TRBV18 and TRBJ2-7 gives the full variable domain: NAGVMQNPRHLVRRRGQEARLRCSPMKGHSHVYWYRQLPEEGLKFMVYLQKENIIDESGMPKERFSAEFPKEGPSILRIQQVVRGDSAAYFCASSPQRGGSDEQYFGPGTRLTVT.

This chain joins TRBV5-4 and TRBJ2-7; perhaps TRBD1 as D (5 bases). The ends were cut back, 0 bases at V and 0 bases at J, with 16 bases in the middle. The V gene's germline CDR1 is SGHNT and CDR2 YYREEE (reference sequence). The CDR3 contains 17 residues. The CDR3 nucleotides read TGTGCCAGCAGCTTGGCAAGAGGCGCAGGGCCCTCCTACGAGCAGTACTTC. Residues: CASSLARGAGPSYEQYF.

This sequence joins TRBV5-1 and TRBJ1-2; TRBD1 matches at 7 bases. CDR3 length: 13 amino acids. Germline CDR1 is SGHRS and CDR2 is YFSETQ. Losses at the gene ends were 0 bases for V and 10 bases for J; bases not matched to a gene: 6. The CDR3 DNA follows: TGCGCCAGCAGCTTGGGACAGGGAAGGGACTACACCTTC. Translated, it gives CASSLGQGRDYTF.

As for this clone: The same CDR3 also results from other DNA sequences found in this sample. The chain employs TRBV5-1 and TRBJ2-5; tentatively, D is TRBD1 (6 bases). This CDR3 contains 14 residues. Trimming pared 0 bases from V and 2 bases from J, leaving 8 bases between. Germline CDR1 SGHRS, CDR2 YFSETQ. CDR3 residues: CASSLGRGQETQYF. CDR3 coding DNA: TGCGCCAGCAGCTTGGGCAGGGGACAAGAGACCCAGTACTTC.

In nucleotides, the CDR3 is TGTGCCAGTAGTATAGACAGGGACCGTCTGTGGAGTCAGCCCCAGCATTTT. Protein sequence: CASSIDRDRLWSQPQHF. V and J are TRBV19 and TRBJ1-5; a possible D gene is TRBD1 (5 bases). V gave up 0 bases and J gave up 6 bases, with 18 bases separating them. The CDR3 is 17 residues long. Germline V gives CDR1 LNHDA, CDR2 SQIVND (reference sequence).

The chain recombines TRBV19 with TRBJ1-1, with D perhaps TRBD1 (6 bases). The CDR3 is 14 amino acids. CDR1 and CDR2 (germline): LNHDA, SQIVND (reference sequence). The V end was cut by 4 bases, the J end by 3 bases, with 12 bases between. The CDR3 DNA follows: TGTGCCAGTAGTAAACAGGGCGGAGACACTGAAGCTTTCTTT. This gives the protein CASSKQGGDTEAFF.

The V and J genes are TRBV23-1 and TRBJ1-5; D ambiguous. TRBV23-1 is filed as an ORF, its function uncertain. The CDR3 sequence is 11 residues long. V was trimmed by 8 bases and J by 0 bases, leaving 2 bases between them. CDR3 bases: TGCGCCAGCGGTAGCAATCAGCCCCAGCATTTT. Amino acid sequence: CASGSNQPQHF.

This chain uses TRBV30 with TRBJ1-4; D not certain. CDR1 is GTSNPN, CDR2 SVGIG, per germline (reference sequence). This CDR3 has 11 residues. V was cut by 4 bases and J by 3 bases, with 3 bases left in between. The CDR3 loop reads CAWNANEKLFF. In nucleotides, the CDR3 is TGTGCCTGGAATGCTAATGAAAAACTGTTTTTT.

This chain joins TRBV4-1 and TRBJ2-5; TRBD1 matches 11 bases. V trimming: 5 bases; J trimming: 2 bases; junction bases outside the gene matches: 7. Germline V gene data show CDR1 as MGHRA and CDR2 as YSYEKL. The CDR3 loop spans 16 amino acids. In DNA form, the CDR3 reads TGCGCCAGCAGCATCGGACAGGGGGCCTTACAAGAGACCCAGTACTTC. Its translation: CASSIGQGALQETQYF.

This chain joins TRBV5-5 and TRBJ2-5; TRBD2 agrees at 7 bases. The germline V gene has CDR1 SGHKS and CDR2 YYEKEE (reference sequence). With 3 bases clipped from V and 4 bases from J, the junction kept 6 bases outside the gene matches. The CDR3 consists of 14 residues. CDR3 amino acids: CASSSGLVGETQYF. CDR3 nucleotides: TGTGCCAGCAGCTCCGGACTAGTAGGAGAGACCCAGTACTTC.

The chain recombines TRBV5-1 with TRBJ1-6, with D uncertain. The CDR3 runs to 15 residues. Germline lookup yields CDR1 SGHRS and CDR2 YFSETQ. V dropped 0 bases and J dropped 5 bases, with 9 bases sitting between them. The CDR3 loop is CASSLEGADNSPLHF. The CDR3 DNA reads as TGCGCCAGCAGCTTGGAAGGCGCGGATAATTCACCCCTCCACTTT.

In DNA form, the CDR3 reads TGTGCCAGCAGCTTAGGGACGGTAGGGGGAGAGACCCAGTACTTC. This translates into CASSLGTVGGETQYF. The gene calls are TRBV11-3 and TRBJ2-5; D is perhaps TRBD1 (6 bases). This CDR3 region has 15 residues. The germline V and J ends were trimmed by 1 base and 4 bases, with 13 bases remaining between them. Per the germline V gene, CDR1 is SGHNT and CDR2 is YENEEA.

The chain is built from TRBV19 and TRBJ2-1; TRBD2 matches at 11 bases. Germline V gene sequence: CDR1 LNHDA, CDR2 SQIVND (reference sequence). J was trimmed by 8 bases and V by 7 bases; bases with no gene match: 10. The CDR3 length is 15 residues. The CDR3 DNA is TGTGCCAGTAATCCACTAGCGGGGGCAGGTGATGAGCAGTTCTTC. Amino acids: CASNPLAGAGDEQFF. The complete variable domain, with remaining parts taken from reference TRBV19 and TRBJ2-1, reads DGGITQSPKYLFRKEGQNVTLSCEQNLNHDAMYWYRQDPGQGLRLIYYSQIVNDFQKGDIAEGYSVSREKKESFPLTVTSAQKNPTAFYLCASNPLAGAGDEQFFGPGTRLTVL.

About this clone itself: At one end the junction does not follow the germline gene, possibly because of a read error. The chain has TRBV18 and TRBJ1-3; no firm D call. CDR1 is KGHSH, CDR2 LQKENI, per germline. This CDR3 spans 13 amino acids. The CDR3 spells CAGSAGSGNTIYF. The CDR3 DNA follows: TGTGCCGGCTCGGCCGGCTCTGGAAACACCATATATTTT. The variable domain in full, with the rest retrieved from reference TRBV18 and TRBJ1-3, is NAGVMQNPRHLVRRRGQEARLRCSPMKGHSHVYWYRQLPEEGLKFMVYLQKENIIDESGMPKERFSAEFPKEGPSILRIQQVVRGDSAAYFCAGSAGSGNTIYFGEGSWLTVV.

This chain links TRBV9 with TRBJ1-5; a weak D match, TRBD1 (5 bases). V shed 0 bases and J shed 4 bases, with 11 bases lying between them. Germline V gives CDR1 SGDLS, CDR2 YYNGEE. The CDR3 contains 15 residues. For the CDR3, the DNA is TGTGCCAGCAGCGTAGAGGGACTTCAAAATCAGCCCCAGCATTTT. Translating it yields CASSVEGLQNQPQHF.

The CDR3 nucleotides are TGTGCCAGCAGTTCAACTAGCGGGGGGACCACCCAGGATACGCAGTATTTT. Its translation: CASSSTSGGTTQDTQYF. This chain joins TRBV2 and TRBJ2-3; 12 bases match TRBD2. The V and J ends lost 5 bases and 6 bases, in that order; junction bases with no gene match: 12. Germline values: CDR1 SNHLY, CDR2 FYNNEI. The CDR3 loop spans 17 amino acids.

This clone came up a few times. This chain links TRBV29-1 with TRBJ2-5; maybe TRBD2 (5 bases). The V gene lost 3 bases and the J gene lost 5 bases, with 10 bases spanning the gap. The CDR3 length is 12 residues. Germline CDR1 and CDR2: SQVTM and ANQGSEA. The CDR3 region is CSVDGVGETQYF. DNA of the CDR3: TGCAGCGTTGACGGGGTGGGGGAGACCCAGTACTTC.

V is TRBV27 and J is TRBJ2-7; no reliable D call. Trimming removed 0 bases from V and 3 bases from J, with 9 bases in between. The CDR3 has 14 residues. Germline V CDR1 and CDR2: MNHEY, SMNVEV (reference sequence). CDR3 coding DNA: TGTGCCAGCAGTTTATCAAAAGCCTACTACGAGCAGTACTTC. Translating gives CASSLSKAYYEQYF.

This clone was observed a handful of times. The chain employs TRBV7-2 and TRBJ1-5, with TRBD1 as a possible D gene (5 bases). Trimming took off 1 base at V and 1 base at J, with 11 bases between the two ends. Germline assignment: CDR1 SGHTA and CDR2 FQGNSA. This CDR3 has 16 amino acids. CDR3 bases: TGTGCCAGCAGCTTAGTTTTCGAGGGGAGCAATCAGCCCCAGCATTTT. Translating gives CASSLVFEGSNQPQHF.

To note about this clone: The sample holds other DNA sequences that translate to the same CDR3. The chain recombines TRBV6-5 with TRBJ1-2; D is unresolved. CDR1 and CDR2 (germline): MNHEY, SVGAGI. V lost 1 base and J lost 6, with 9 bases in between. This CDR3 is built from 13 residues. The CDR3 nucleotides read TGTGCCAGCAGTTACTACGGCAGCCATGGCTACACCTTC. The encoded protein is CASSYYGSHGYTF.

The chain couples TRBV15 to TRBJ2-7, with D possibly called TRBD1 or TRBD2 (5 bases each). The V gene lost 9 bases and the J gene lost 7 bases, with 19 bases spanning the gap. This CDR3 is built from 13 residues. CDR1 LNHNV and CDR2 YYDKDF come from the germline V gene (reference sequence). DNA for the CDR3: TGTGCCACTAGGTTAACCGGGGCCGAGGAGCAGTACTTC. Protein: CATRLTGAEEQYF.

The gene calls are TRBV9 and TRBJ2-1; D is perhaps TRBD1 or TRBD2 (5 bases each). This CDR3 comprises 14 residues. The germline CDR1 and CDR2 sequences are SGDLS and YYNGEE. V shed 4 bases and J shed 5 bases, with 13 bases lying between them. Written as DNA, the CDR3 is TGTGCCAGCAGCTCCGGGACCCAAGACAATGAGCAGTTCTTC. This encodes CASSSGTQDNEQFF. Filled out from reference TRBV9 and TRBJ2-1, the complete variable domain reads DSGVTQTPKHLITATGQRVTLRCSPRSGDLSVYWYQQSLDQGLQFLIQYYNGEERAKGNILERFSAQQFPDLHSELNLSSLELGDSALYFCASSSGTQDNEQFFGPGTRLTVL.

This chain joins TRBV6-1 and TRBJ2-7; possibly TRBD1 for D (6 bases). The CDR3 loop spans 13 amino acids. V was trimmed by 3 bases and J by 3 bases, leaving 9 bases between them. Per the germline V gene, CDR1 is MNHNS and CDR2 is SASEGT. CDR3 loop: CASSEDRYYEQYF. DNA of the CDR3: TGTGCCAGCAGTGAGGACAGATACTACGAGCAGTACTTC.

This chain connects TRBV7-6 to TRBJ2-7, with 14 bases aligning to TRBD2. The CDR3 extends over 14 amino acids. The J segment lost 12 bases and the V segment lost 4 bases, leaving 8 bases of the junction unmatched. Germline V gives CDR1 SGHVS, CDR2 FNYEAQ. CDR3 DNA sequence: TGTGCCAGCAGCTCGGAGACTAGCGGGAGGGGGTTGTACTTC. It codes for CASSSETSGRGLYF. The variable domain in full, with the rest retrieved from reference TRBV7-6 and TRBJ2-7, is GAGVSQSPRYKVTKRGQDVALRCDPISGHVSLYWYRQALGQGPEFLTYFNYEAQQDKSGLPNDRFSAERPEGSISTLTIQRTEQRDSAMYRCASSSETSGRGLYFGPGTRLTVT.

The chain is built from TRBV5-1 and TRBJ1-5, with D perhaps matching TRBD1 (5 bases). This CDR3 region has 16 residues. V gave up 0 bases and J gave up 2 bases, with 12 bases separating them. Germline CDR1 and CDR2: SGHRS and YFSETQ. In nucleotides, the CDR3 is TGCGCCAGCAGCTTGGAAGGGGCTATAGGCAATCAGCCCCAGCATTTT. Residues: CASSLEGAIGNQPQHF.

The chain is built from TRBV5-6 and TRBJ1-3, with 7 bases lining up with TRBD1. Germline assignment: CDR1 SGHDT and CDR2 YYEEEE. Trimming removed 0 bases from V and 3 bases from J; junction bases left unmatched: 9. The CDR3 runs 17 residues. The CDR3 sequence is CASSLGRNRGLGNTIYF. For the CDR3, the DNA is TGTGCCAGCAGCTTGGGCAGGAACAGGGGCCTTGGAAACACCATATATTTT.

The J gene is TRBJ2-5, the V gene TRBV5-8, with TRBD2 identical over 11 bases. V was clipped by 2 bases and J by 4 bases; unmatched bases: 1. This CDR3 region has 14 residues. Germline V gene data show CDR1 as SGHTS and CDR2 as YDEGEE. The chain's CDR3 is CASSFTSGRETQYF. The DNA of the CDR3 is TGTGCCAGCAGCTTTACTAGCGGGAGAGAGACCCAGTACTTC.

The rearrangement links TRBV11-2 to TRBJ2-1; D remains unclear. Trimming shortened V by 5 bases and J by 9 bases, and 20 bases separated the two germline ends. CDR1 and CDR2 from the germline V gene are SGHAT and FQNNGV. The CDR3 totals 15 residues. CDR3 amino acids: CASSPTGSSWGEQFF. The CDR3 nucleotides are TGTGCCAGCAGCCCGACGGGCTCATCGTGGGGTGAGCAGTTCTTC.